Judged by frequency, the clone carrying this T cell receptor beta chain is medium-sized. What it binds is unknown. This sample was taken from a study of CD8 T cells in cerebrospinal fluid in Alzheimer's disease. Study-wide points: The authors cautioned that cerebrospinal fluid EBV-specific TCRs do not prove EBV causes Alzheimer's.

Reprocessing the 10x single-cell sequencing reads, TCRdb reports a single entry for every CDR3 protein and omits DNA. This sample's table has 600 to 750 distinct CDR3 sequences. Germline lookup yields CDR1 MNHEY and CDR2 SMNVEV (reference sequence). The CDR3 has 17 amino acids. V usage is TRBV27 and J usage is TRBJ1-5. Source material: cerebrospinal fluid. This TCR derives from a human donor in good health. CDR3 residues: CASSFVENRGVRQPQHF.